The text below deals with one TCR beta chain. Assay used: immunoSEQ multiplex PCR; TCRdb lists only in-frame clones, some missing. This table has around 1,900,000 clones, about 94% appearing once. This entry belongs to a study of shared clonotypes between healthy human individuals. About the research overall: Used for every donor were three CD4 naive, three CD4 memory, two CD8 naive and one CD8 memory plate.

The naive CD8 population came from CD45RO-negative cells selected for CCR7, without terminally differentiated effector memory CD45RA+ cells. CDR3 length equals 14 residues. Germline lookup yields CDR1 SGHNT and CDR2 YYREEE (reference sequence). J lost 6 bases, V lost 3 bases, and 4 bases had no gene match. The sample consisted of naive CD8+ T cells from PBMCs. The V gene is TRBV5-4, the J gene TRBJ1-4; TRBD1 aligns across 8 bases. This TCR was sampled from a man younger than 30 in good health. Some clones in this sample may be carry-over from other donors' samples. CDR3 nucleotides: TGTGCCAGCAGCTCGGACAGGGAGGATGAAAAACTGTTTTTT. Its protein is CASSSDREDEKLFF.